The subject of this entry is one T cell receptor (beta chain). Only a few counts were recorded for this clone. Its antigen has not been determined. No much larger clonotype is one base removed from it; base qualities were not supplied. Using the deep immunoSEQ assay, TCR CDR3 regions were amplified from genomic DNA by multiplex PCR. Extracted genomic DNA from each cell subset was distributed evenly across all wells of several immunoSEQ 96-well plates, and each plate was treated as a replicate. For sorted subsets, around 0.2 ug of genomic DNA, equivalent to tens of thousands of T cell genomes, went into each replicate PCR. Purified libraries were measured with a Qubit 3.0 fluorometer, size-checked on a Bioanalyzer 2100, and measured again with the KAPA Library Quantification kit. Every immunoSEQ 96-well plate was sequenced on a dedicated single-read 150-cycle Illumina NextSeq 550 flow cell. As for how the authors treated the data: The immunoSEQ output contained only junctional sequences without quality scores, so filtering could not match that applied to full-length reads. Sequences were annotated with PyIR, a Python wrapper for IgBLAST v1.9, and V/J genes and CDR3 were assigned using IMGT germline references. Any read was removed if the V/J assignment was weak (E-value above 1e-6), the CDR3 was missing, or the read contained stop codons, out-of-frame junctions, or ambiguous translated residues. V3J clonotypes were defined as sequences sharing the same inferred V gene, J gene, and CDR3 amino acid sequence. The percentage overlap between two repertoires was calculated by dividing the number of shared unique clonotypes by the size of the smaller repertoire. RTK rarefaction, the Chao1 estimator, and Recon v2.1 estimates of unobserved clonotypes were used to assess repertoire richness. OLGA was used to compute generation probabilities for all TCRbeta clonotypes that the gDNA method yielded from a handful of donors. TCRdb took this table from immuneACCESS and kept in-frame rearrangements with V and J called. Such tables lack part of the clones; where checked against another copy, unresolved V genes explain under half of the gap, and the rest is unexplained. V and J calls and clone size are given by that table; D and trimming were obtained from the DNA. The sample table holds more than 900,000 clones, of which approximately 80% were seen once. The ten biggest clones cover 0.61% of the sample.

This sample is part of a study of shared clonotypes between healthy human individuals (TCRdb year 2020). At the level of the whole study: Two women and a few men aged 18 to 49 years were included in the cohort. For each donor, CD4 naive and CD4 memory were each given three plates, CD8 naive was given two plates, and CD8 memory was given one plate. To estimate repertoire size and how much clonotype sharing occurs between individuals, the study deeply sequenced the blood TCR repertoires of about five healthy adults. Between about 0.9 and 9 billion PBMCs per donor were obtained by leukapheresis. To increase sequencing depth and limit assay-specific biases, different laboratories used diverse techniques to prepare libraries and sequence TCR repertoires. What the study reported, not specific to this receptor: Because the study included only a small number of donors, the genetic and exposure-history diversity represented was limited. Estimated clonotype richness was generally larger for naive than for memory subsets. Even with the large sequencing depth, rarefaction of the sorted-subset datasets indicated that sequencing was incomplete. Sharing across several donors was observed for approximately 5% of naive CD4, over 3% of naive CD8, 2% to 2.5% of memory CD4, and 0.4% of memory CD8 clonotypes. Based on pairwise subsampling, the degree of clonotype sharing among donors was expected to be affected by sequencing depth. Sampling was limited to blood, and TCR repertoires in tissue likely differ from TCR repertoires in blood. Clonotypes shared by all four sorted-subset donors showed higher generation probabilities than non-shared clonotypes.

Donors were healthy HIV-negative adults with no recently reported acute infections or vaccinations. Every donor was a Caucasian adult residing in Nashville, Tennessee, USA. CD4+ T cells were enriched by magnetic negative selection, after which naive cells were positively selected on CD45RA and the negative fraction was taken as the memory subset. Blood was obtained by leukapheresis, after which PBMCs were separated by Ficoll-Histopaque density gradient centrifugation and cryopreserved in liquid nitrogen vapor phase. Analytical flow cytometry was used to check the purity and quantity of every magnetically sorted T cell population. Genomic DNA was isolated from each sorted fraction and quantified by UV absorbance on a Nanodrop 2000c. The CDR1 and CDR2 encoded by the germline V gene are MNHNS and SASEGT. The CDR3 sequence holds 17 residues, the cysteine and phenylalanine included. Just CDR3 DNA is preserved here, 51 bases in frame from base 1. The trim is 4 bases for V and 8 bases for J, with a gap of 26 bases between the germline ends.

Sequenced sample: memory CD4+ T cells from PBMCs. The sample's cell subset or site label, in plain terms: CD45RA-negative fraction. This sequence uses TRBV6-1 and TRBJ1-2; a tentative D match to TRBD1 spans 6 bases. This receptor was identified in a man between 18 and 29 years old in good health. Some clones in this sample may be carry-over from other donors' samples. The nucleotides read TGTGCCAGCAGTGTGGGGGGGGGCGGTGTAGGTCCTAGGGGCTACACCTTC. The encoded protein is CASSVGGGGVGPRGYTF.